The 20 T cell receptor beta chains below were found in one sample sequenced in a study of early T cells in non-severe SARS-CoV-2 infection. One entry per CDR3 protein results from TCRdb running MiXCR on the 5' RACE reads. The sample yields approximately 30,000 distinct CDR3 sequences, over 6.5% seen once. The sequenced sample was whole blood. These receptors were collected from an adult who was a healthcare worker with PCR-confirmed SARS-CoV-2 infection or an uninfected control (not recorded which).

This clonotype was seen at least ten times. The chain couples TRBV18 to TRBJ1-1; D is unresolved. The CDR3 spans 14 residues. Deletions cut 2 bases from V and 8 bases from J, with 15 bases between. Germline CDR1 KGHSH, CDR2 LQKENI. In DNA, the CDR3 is TGTGCCAGCTCACCAAGCAGGCAAGGGCGGGAAGCTTTCTTT. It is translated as CASSPSRQGREAFF.

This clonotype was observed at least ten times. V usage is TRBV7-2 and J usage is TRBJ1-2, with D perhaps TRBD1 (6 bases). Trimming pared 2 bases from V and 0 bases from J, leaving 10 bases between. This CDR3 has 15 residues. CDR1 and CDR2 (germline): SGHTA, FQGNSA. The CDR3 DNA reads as TGTGCCAGCAGCTTATCGGGGGGGCCTAACTATGGCTACACCTTC. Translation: CASSLSGGPNYGYTF.

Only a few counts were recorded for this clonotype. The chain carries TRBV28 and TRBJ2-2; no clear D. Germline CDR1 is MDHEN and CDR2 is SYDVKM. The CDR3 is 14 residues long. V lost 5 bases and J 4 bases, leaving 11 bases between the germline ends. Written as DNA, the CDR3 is TGTGCCAGCAGTGGTGCGGATAGCACCGGGGAGCTGTTTTTT. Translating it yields CASSGADSTGELFF.

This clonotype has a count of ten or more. CDR3 nucleotide sequence: TGCAGTGCTAGAGGTTCTAGCGGGGGGGCCACGTATGAGCAGTTCTTC. This codes for CSARGSSGGATYEQFF. The chain has TRBV20-1 and TRBJ2-1; the match to TRBD2 covers 12 bases. Trimming removed 1 base from V and 8 bases from J; junction bases left unmatched: 9. This CDR3 region has 16 residues. Germline V CDR1 and CDR2: DFQATT, SNEGSKA (reference sequence).

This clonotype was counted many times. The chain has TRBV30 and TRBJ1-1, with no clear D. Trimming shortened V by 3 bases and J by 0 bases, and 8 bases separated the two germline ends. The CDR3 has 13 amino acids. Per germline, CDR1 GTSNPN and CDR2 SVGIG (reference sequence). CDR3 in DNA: TGTGCCTGGAGGGCACAGATGAACACTGAAGCTTTCTTT. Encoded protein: CAWRAQMNTEAFF.

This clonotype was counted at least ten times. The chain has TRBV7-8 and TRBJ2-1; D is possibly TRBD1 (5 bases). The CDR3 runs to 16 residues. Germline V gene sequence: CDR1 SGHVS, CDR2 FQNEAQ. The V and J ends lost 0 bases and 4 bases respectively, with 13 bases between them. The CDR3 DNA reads TGTGCCAGCAGCTTAGCGCCCAGGGTAGAGTACAATGAGCAGTTCTTC. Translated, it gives CASSLAPRVEYNEQFF.

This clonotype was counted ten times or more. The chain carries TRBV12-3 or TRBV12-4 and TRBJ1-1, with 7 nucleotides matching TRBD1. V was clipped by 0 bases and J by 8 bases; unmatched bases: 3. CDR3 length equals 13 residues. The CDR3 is CASSLARRGEAFF. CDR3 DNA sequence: TGTGCCAGCAGTTTAGCGCGCAGGGGGGAAGCTTTCTTT.

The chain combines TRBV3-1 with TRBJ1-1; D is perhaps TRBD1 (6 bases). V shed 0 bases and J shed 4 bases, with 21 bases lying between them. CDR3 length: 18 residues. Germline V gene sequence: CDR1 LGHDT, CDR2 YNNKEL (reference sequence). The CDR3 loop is CASSQDAGTAGAGTEAFF. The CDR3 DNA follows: TGTGCCAGCAGCCAAGACGCCGGGACGGCAGGGGCCGGCACTGAAGCTTTCTTT.

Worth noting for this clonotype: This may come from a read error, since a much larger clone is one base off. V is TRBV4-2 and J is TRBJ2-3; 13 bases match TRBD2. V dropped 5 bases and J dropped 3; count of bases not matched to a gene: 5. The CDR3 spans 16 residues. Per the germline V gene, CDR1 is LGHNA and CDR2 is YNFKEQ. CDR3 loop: CASSYPTSGRTDTQYF. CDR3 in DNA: TGTGCCAGCAGCTACCCGACTAGCGGGAGGACAGATACGCAGTATTTT.

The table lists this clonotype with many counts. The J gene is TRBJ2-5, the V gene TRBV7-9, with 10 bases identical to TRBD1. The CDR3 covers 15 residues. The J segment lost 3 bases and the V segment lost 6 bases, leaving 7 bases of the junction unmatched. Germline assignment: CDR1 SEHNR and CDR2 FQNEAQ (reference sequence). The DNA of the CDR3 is TGTGCCAGCAGGGGGGCTGGGACAGGGGAAGAGACCCAGTACTTC. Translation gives CASRGAGTGEETQYF.

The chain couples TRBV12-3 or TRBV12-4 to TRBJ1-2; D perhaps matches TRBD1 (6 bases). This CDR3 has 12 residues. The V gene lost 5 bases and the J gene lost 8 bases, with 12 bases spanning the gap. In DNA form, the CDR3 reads TGTGCCAGCAGTAACAGGGACTTAGGCTACACCTTC. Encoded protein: CASSNRDLGYTF.

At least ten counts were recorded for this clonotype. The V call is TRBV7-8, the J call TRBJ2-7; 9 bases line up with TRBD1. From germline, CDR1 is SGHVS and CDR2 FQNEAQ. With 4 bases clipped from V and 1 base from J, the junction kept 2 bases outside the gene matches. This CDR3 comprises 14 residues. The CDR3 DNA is TGTGCCAGCAGCTGGGGACAGGGTTCCTACGAGCAGTACTTC. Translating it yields CASSWGQGSYEQYF.

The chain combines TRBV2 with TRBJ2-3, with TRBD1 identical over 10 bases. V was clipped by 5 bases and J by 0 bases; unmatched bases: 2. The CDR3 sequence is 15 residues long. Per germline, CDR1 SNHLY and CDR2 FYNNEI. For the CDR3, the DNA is TGTGCCAGCAGTCGACAGGGGGCAAGCACAGATACGCAGTATTTT. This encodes CASSRQGASTDTQYF. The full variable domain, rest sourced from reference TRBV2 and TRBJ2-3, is EPEVTQTPSHQVTQMGQEVILRCVPISNHLYFYWYRQILGQKVEFLVSFYNNEISEKSEIFDDQFSVERPDGSNFTLKIRSTKLEDSAMYFCASSRQGASTDTQYFGPGTRLTVL.

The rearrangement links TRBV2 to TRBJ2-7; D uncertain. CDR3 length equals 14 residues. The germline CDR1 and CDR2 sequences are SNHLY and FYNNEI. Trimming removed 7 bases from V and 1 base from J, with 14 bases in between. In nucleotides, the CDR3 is TGTGCCAGCATTAAAGAGGAGCGTTCCTACGAGCAGTACTTC. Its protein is CASIKEERSYEQYF.

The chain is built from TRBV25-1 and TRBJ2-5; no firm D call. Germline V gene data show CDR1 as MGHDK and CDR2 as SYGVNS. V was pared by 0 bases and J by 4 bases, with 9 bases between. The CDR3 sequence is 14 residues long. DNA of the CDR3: TGTGCCAGCAGTGAATACGCAGGAACAGAGACCCAGTACTTC. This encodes CASSEYAGTETQYF.

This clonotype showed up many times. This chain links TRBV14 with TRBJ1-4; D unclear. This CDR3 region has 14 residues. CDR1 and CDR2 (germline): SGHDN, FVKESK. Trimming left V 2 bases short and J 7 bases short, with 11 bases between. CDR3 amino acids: CASSQTVWGEKLFF. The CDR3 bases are TGTGCCAGCAGCCAAACGGTATGGGGTGAAAAACTGTTTTTT.

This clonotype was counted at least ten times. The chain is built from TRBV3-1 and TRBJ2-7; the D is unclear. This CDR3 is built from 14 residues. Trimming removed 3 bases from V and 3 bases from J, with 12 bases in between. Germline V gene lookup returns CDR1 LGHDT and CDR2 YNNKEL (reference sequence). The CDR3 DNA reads TGTGCCAGCAGCCAGGCTAGTTCCTACTACGAGCAGTACTTC. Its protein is CASSQASSYYEQYF.

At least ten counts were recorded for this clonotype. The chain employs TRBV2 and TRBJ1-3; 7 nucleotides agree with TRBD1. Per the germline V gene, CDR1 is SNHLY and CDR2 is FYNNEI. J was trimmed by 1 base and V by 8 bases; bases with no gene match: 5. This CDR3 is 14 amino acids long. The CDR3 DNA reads TGTGCCAGCTGGGAGGGGGCATCTGGAAACACCATATATTTT. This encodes CASWEGASGNTIYF.

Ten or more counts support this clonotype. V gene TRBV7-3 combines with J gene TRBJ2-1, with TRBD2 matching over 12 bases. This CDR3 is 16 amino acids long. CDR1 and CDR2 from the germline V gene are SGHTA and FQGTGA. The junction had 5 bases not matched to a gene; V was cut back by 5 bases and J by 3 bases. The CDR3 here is CASSQAGLAGYNEQFF. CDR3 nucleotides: TGTGCCAGCAGCCAAGCGGGACTAGCGGGCTACAATGAGCAGTTCTTC. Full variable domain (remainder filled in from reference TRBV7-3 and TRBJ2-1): GAGVSQTPSNKVTEKGKYVELRCDPISGHTALYWYRQSLGQGPEFLIYFQGTGAADDSGLPNDRFFAVRPEGSVSTLKIQRTERGDSAVYLCASSQAGLAGYNEQFFGPGTRLTVL.

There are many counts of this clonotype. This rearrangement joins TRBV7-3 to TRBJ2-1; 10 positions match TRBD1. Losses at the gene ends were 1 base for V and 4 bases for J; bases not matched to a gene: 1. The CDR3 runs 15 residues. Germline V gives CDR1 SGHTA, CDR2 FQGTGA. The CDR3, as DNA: TGTGCCAGCAGCTTAAGGGGACAGGGGTACAATGAGCAGTTCTTC. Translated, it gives CASSLRGQGYNEQFF. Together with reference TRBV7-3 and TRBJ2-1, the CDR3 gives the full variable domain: GAGVSQTPSNKVTEKGKYVELRCDPISGHTALYWYRQSLGQGPEFLIYFQGTGAADDSGLPNDRFFAVRPEGSVSTLKIQRTERGDSAVYLCASSLRGQGYNEQFFGPGTRLTVL.